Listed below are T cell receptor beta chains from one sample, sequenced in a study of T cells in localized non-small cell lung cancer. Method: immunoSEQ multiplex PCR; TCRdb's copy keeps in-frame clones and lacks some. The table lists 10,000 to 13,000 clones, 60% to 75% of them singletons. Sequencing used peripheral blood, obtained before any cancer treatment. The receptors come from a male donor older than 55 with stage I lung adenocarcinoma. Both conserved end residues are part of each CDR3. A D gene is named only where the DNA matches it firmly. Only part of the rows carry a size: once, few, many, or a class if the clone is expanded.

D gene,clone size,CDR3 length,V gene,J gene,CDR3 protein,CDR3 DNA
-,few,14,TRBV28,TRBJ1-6,CASSSPGRYSPLHF,TGTGCCAGCAGTTCCCCGGGACGGTATTCACCCCTCCACTTT
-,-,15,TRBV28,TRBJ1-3,CASSSTGRVGNTIYF,TGTGCCAGCAGTTCGACCGGCAGGGTTGGAAACACCATATATTTT
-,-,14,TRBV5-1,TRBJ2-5,CASSGGREAETQYF,TGCGCCAGCAGCGGGGGAAGGGAGGCGGAGACCCAGTACTTC
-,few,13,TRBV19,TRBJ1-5,CASSKAVLQPQHF,TGTGCCAGTAGTAAAGCCGTCTTGCAGCCCCAGCATTTT
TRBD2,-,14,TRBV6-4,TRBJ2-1,CASSAQLAGGPEFF,TGTGCCAGCAGTGCCCAACTAGCGGGGGGGCCAGAGTTCTTC
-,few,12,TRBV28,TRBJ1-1,CASSLTNTEAFF,TGTGCCAGCAGTTTGACAAACACTGAAGCTTTCTTT
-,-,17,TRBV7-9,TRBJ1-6,CASSLSPEAGWNSPLHF,TGTGCCAGCAGCTTAAGCCCTGAGGCAGGTTGGAATTCACCCCTCCACTTT
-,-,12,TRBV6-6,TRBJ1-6,CASRNGNSPLHF,TGTGCCAGCAGGAATGGAAATTCACCCCTCCACTTT
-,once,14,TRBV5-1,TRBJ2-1,CASSADRTYNEQFF,TGCGCCAGCAGCGCGGATAGAACCTACAATGAGCAGTTCTTC
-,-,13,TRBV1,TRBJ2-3,CTSSQPGTDTQYF,TGCACCAGCAGCCAGCCAGGCACAGATACGCAGTATTTT
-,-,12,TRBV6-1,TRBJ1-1,CASSYRPSEAFF,TGTGCCAGCAGCTACCGACCGAGTGAAGCTTTCTTT
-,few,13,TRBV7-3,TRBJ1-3,CASSLTTGNTIYF,TGTGCCAGCAGCTTAACAACCGGAAACACCATATATTTT
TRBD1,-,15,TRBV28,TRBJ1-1,CASSFEQGGKGEAFF,TGTGCCAGCAGTTTTGAACAGGGGGGAAAGGGTGAAGCTTTCTTT
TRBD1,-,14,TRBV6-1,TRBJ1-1,CASSQDRANTEAFF,TGTGCCAGCAGCCAAGACAGGGCGAACACTGAAGCTTTCTTT
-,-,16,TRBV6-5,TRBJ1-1,CASSYSGGRKLTEAFF,TGTGCCAGCAGTTACTCGGGGGGGAGGAAACTCACTGAAGCTTTCTTT
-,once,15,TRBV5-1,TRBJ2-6,CASSLGYSGANVLTF,TGCGCCAGCAGCTTGGGGTACTCTGGGGCCAACGTCCTGACTTTC
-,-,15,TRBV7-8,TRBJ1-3,CASSQYRDPGNTIYF,TGTGCCAGCAGCCAATACAGGGACCCTGGAAACACCATATATTTT
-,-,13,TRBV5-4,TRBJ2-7,CASSLEGPYEQYF,TGTGCCAGCAGCTTGGAGGGGCCCTACGAGCAGTACTTC
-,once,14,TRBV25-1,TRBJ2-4,CASMKVGQKNIQYF,TGTGCCAGCATGAAAGTTGGACAGAAAAACATTCAGTACTTC
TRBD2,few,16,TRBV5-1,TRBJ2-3,CASSLARDYLTDTQYF,TGCGCCAGCAGCTTGGCAAGGGACTACCTCACAGATACGCAGTATTTT
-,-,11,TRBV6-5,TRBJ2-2,CASRQAGELFF,TGTGCCAGCAGACAGGCCGGGGAGCTGTTTTTT
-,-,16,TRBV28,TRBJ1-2,CASLSMVGGPVYGYTF,TGTGCCAGTCTAAGTATGGTAGGGGGACCTGTCTATGGCTACACCTTC
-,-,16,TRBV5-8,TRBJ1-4,CASSLGGRVGGEKLFF,TGTGCCAGCAGCTTGGGGGGCAGGGTCGGAGGTGAAAAACTGTTTTTT
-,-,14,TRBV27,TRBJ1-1,CASSFGGMNTEAFF,TGTGCCAGCAGTTTCGGCGGGATGAACACTGAAGCTTTCTTT
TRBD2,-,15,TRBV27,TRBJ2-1,CASREGGTWIGEQFF,TGTGCCAGCCGGGAGGGGGGGACCTGGATCGGTGAGCAGTTCTTC
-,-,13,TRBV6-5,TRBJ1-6,CASTDSFNSPLHF,TGTGCCAGCACCGACAGTTTCAATTCACCCCTCCACTTT
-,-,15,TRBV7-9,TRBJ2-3,CASSLRRGRGDTQYF,TGTGCCAGCAGCTTACGGAGGGGTAGGGGAGATACGCAGTATTTT
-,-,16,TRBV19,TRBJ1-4,CASSMLSGTGYEKLFF,TGTGCCAGTAGTATGCTATCCGGGACCGGTTATGAAAAACTGTTTTTT
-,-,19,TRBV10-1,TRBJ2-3,CASSEGKTAPASSGHTQYF,TGCGCCAGCAGCGAGGGTAAAACCGCACCCGCAAGTAGCGGACATACGCAGTATTTT
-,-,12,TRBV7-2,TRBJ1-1,CASSSRSLQAFF,TGTGCCAGCAGCTCGAGGTCTCTCCAAGCTTTCTTT
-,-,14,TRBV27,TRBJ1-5,CASRGAAGGQPQHF,TGTGCCAGCAGAGGGGCGGCGGGTGGTCAGCCCCAGCATTTT
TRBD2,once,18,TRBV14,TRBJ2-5,CASSHGTSGASPIETQYF,TGTGCCAGCAGCCACGGGACTAGCGGGGCTTCCCCTATAGAGACCCAGTACTTC
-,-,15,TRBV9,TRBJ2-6,CASSDGISGANVLTF,TGTGCCAGCAGCGACGGGATCTCTGGGGCCAACGTCCTGACTTTC